These 3 T cell receptor beta chains came from one sample sequenced in a study of T-cell memory formation after mild COVID-19. MiXCR was run by TCRdb on the 5' RACE reads, yielding one entry per CDR3 protein. The table includes hundreds of thousands of distinct CDR3 sequences, 24% detected once. The source material was PBMCs or a T cell subset sorted from them (not recorded which). The source is an adult woman who had mild COVID-19 (a few samples of this study predate the infection). Cell type and time point are not known.

The chain employs TRBV6-2 or TRBV6-3 and TRBJ2-7, with TRBD1 matching 9 bases. V lost 4 bases to trimming and J lost 3 bases; unmatched junction nucleotides: 7. This CDR3 region has 15 residues. Germline-derived CDR1 and CDR2 are MNHEY and SVGEGT. The CDR3 loop is CASSSTGQGDYEQYF. The CDR3 DNA reads as TGTGCCAGCAGTTCCACGGGACAGGGTGACTACGAGCAGTACTTC.

The V and J genes are TRBV4-1 and TRBJ2-3; D remains ambiguous. Trimming took off 0 bases at V and 7 bases at J, with 11 bases between the two ends. Germline CDR1 is MGHRA and CDR2 is YSYEKL. The CDR3 spans 14 residues. CDR3 loop: CASSQDWSIHTQYF. CDR3 nucleotides: TGCGCCAGCAGCCAAGATTGGAGCATCCATACGCAGTATTTT.

The V call is TRBV20-1, the J call TRBJ1-2; D uncertain. Per germline, CDR1 DFQATT and CDR2 SNEGSKA (reference sequence). V gave up 3 bases and J gave up 7 bases, with 3 bases separating them. This CDR3 comprises 9 residues. The CDR3 sequence is CSASGGYTF. The CDR3, as DNA: TGCAGTGCTAGCGGTGGCTACACCTTC.